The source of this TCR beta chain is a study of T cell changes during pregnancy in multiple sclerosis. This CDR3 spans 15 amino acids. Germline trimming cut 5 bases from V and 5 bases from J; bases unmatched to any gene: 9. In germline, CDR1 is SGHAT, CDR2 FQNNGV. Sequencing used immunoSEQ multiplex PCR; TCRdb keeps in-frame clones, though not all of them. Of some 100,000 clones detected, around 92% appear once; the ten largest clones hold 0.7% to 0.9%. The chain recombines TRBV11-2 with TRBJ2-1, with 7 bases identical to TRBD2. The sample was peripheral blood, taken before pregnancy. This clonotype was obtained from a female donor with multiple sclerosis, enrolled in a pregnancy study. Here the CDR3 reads CASSPSGLTNNEQFF. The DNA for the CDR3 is TGTGCCAGCAGCCCATCGGGACTAACCAACAATGAGCAGTTCTTC.